This is a list of T cell receptor beta chains from one sample in a study of CD8+ T cells in alopecia areata. Clones were sequenced by immunoSEQ multiplex PCR, and TCRdb holds only the in-frame ones, with some missing. The sample records some 190,000 clones, 40% to 65% being singletons. The sequencing here drew on CD8+ T cells sorted from blood, taken at roughly week 52, from a patient treated with tofacitinib. These receptors all stem from a human donor with alopecia areata. Both conserved end residues are part of each CDR3. Each record gives: V gene, CDR3 protein.

>TRBV30
CAWSSQALEAFF
>TRBV27
CASSLRQGARYEQYF
>TRBV6-5
CASRRDTGANVLTF
>TRBV27
CASSPHPGAGINEQFF
>TRBV30
CAWSPRDYEQYF
>TRBV7-8
CASSPDSSTDTQYF
>TRBV9
CASSVGGGYNEQFF
>TRBV6-6
CASSYRLARGTGELFF
>TRBV25-1
CASSVPGVTDTQYF
>TRBV27
CASSLIGRGFTEAFF
>TRBV5-6
CASSWGGGGANNEQFF
>TRBV29-1
CSVASGGYEQYF
>TRBV20-1
CTNYGYTF
>TRBV6-6
CASSYLGDGSGYTF